These 21 T cell receptor beta chains share one sample of origin, sequenced in a study of Tregs in tolerant kidney transplant recipients. Recipients received nonmyeloablative bone marrow transplants from related graft donors, with transient mixed chimerism. Repertoires were generated with immunoSEQ multiplex PCR, while TCRdb's copy carries only in-frame clones and drops some. The sample table sets out some 14,000 clones. The source was CD8+ T cells from blood (PBMCs), collected 6 months after the transplant. All receptors derive from a human patient who received a combined kidney and bone marrow transplant. Some T cells may trace back to the graft donor.

As concerns this clone: The read ends 3 residues early relative to the CDR3; the germline J gene fills the gap. The chain combines TRBV2 with TRBJ1-2; no firm D call. The CDR3 spans 10 residues. The germline V gene encodes CDR1 SNHLY and CDR2 FYNNEI. The CDR3 region is CASTYHDYTF. Partial CDR3 DNA: TGTGCCAGCACCTACCATGAC.

About this clone: Coverage ceases 3 residues before the CDR3 finishes, and the germline J gene fills in the end. This chain uses TRBV20-1 with TRBJ2-3; a possible D gene is TRBD2 (6 bases). The CDR3 is made up of 14 amino acids. CDR1 and CDR2 (germline): DFQATT, SNEGSKA (reference sequence). Trimming pared 8 bases from V and 1 base from J, leaving 16 bases between. Partial CDR3 DNA: TGCAGTACAAAGGGACTTCAACGCACAGATACG. This sequence encodes CSTKGLQRTDT. The full CDR3 protein reads CSTKGLQRTDTQYF.

Details on this clone: The sequenced fragment ends 3 residues before the CDR3 boundary, so the rest is inferred from the germline J gene. This sequence joins TRBV2 and TRBJ2-3; 7 bases agree with TRBD2. The CDR3 has 15 amino acids. From germline, CDR1 is SNHLY and CDR2 FYNNEI. After removal of 3 bases from V and 0 bases from J, the junction contained 3 bases not matched to a gene. CDR3 residues: CASSDGGGSTDTQYF. Partial CDR3 DNA: TGTGCCAGCAGTGATGGGGGGGGTAGCACAGATACG.

This clone is labeled medium-sized based on frequency. The read ends 3 residues shy of where the CDR3 ends; the end is completed using the germline J gene. This sequence joins TRBV4-1 and TRBJ2-2; D remains unclear. V lost 4 bases to trimming and J lost 0 bases, with 9 bases between them. Per the germline V gene, CDR1 is MGHRA and CDR2 is YSYEKL. The CDR3 length is 15 residues. The sequenced part of the CDR3 DNA is TGCGCCAGCAGCCCTCTGGCAGCGAACACCGGGGAG. Translation: CASSPLAANTGE. The full CDR3 sequence reads CASSPLAANTGELFF.

Of note for this clone: The read ends 3 residues early relative to the CDR3; the germline J gene fills the gap. The chain uses TRBV12-3 or TRBV12-4 and TRBJ2-7; 8 nucleotides align to TRBD1. This CDR3 is built from 15 residues. V shed 6 bases, J shed 3 bases, and the junction held 10 bases outside the gene matches. This chain's CDR3 is CASRGTGQALYEQYF. CDR3 bases read: TGTGCCAGCAGGGGAACGGGACAGGCCCTCTACGAG.

About this clone itself: The read comes to an end 3 residues before the CDR3 does, leaving the germline J gene to fill in the end. The chain has TRBV2 and TRBJ1-1; TRBD1 matches 7 bases. Trimming removed 7 bases from V and 5 bases from J; junction bases left unmatched: 10. Germline V gene data show CDR1 as SNHLY and CDR2 as FYNNEI. CDR3 length equals 14 residues. Partial CDR3 DNA: TGTGCCAGCACCACCACCTCCAGGGGGACTGAA. Its translation is CASTTTSRGTE. The full CDR3 is CASTTTSRGTEAFF.

A remark on this clone: Read sequence stops 3 residues before the CDR3 end, and the germline J gene provides the missing end. V is TRBV7-6 and J is TRBJ2-7; 8 bases fit TRBD1. Trimming took 5 bases from V and 5 from J; bases not matched to a gene: 14. CDR3 length equals 16 residues. Germline V gives CDR1 SGHVS, CDR2 FNYEAQ. The sequenced part of the CDR3 DNA is TGTGCCAGCAGCCGAAGGCCCCCGGGACAGGTCAACGAG. Translation gives CASSRRPPGQVNE. The CDR3 as a whole reads CASSRRPPGQVNEQYF.

Note on this clone: The read ends 3 residues before the CDR3 terminus; that terminus is restored from the germline J gene. The rearrangement links TRBV9 to TRBJ2-7; D gene unclear. CDR3 length: 12 residues. Germline values: CDR1 SGDLS, CDR2 YYNGEE. With 0 bases removed from V and 2 bases from J, the gap between germline ends came to 3 bases. The sequenced CDR3 bases are TGTGCCAGCAGCGTAGACACCTACGAG. Protein product: CASSVDTYE. The whole CDR3 reads CASSVDTYEQYF.

Comment on this clone: Sequencing ends 3 residues short of the CDR3 end; the germline J gene provides the rest. The rearrangement joins TRBV2 to TRBJ2-1; no reliable D call. The germline gives CDR1 SNHLY, CDR2 FYNNEI. V lost 7 bases and J 2 bases, leaving 12 bases between the germline ends. CDR3 length: 14 residues. The CDR3 protein is CASIGPTPYNEQFF. CDR3 DNA, as far as it was read: TGTGCCAGCATAGGTCCGACTCCCTACAATGAG.

About this clone itself: Coverage ceases 3 residues before the CDR3 finishes, and the germline J gene fills in the end. This sequence joins TRBV7-8 and TRBJ2-5, with 8 bases aligning to TRBD1. Trimming took 3 bases from V and 1 from J; bases not matched to a gene: 4. Germline values: CDR1 SGHVS, CDR2 FQNEAQ. CDR3 size: 15 residues. CDR3 DNA (partial): TGTGCCAGCAGCTTTGACAGGGGTTCCCAAGAGACC. Amino acid sequence: CASSFDRGSQET. The complete CDR3 reads CASSFDRGSQETQYF.

Worth noting for this clone: Coverage ceases 3 residues before the CDR3 finishes, and the germline J gene fills in the end. The rearrangement links TRBV7-9 to TRBJ1-6; weak D call: TRBD1 (6 bases). V lost 5 bases to trimming and J lost 5 bases, with 10 bases between them. The CDR3 spans 14 residues. Germline values: CDR1 SEHNR, CDR2 FQNEAQ (reference sequence). The part of the CDR3 DNA that was read is TGTGCCAGCAGCCCGGCAGGGGATAATTCACCC. As protein: CASSPAGDNSP. The entire CDR3 protein is CASSPAGDNSPLHF. Full variable domain (remainder filled in from reference TRBV7-9 and TRBJ1-6): DTGVSQNPRHKITKRGQNVTFRCDPISEHNRLYWYRQTLGQGPEFLTYFQNEAQLEKSRLLSDRFSAERPKGSFSTLEIQRTEQGDSAMYLCASSPAGDNSPLHFGNGTRLTVT.

On this clone itself: The missing CDR3 end, 3 residues past where the read stops, is filled in from the germline J gene. J is TRBJ2-1 and V is TRBV19; tentatively, D is TRBD1 (5 bases). CDR1 is LNHDA and CDR2 is SQIVND in the germline V gene (reference sequence). The V end lost 4 bases, the J end lost 9 bases, and 10 bases lay between the germline ends. CDR3 size: 12 residues. CDR3 bases read: TGTGCCAGTAGTAGCCCTAGGGGTGAG. Translated, it gives CASSSPRGE. The entire CDR3 reads CASSSPRGEQFF.

A note on this clone: Read data end 3 residues before the CDR3 end; the end is taken from the germline J gene. The rearrangement joins TRBV13 to TRBJ2-3, with 7 bases matching TRBD1. Germline V CDR1 and CDR2: PRHDT, FYEKMQ (reference sequence). This CDR3 comprises 15 residues. V trimming: 4 bases; J trimming: 6 bases; junction bases outside the gene matches: 10. CDR3 DNA, as far as it was read: TGTGCCAGCAGCTCGGCTGGGGCGGACAGGGATACG. Amino acid sequence: CASSSAGADRDT. The whole CDR3 reads CASSSAGADRDTQYF.

As for this clone: The read halts 3 residues ahead of the CDR3 end, with the missing end drawn from the germline J gene. This chain uses TRBV7-6 with TRBJ1-1; TRBD1 agrees at 8 bases. Germline V CDR1 and CDR2: SGHVS, FNYEAQ. V lost 0 bases, J lost 4 bases, and 4 bases stayed unmatched. This CDR3 comprises 15 residues. CDR3 amino acids: CASSLAARGLTEAFF. The part of the CDR3 DNA that was read is TGTGCCAGCAGCTTAGCGGCCAGGGGGCTCACTGAA. Filled out from reference TRBV7-6 and TRBJ1-1, the complete variable domain reads GAGVSQSPRYKVTKRGQDVALRCDPISGHVSLYWYRQALGQGPEFLTYFNYEAQQDKSGLPNDRFSAERPEGSISTLTIQRTEQRDSAMYRCASSLAARGLTEAFFGQGTRLTVV.

Concerning this clone itself: The read stops 3 residues short of the end of the CDR3; the missing end is completed from the germline J gene. The V gene is TRBV20-1, the J gene TRBJ1-4; TRBD1 aligns across 9 bases. J was trimmed by 6 bases and V by 0 bases; bases with no gene match: 2. This CDR3 is 14 amino acids long. Germline V gene sequence: CDR1 DFQATT, CDR2 SNEGSKA (reference sequence). CDR3 in amino acids: CSAREDRGYEKLFF. The part of the CDR3 DNA that was read is TGCAGTGCTAGAGAGGACAGGGGATATGAAAAA.

Points on this clone: One junction end does not reproduce the germline sequence, and a read error may be involved. The read terminates 3 residues ahead of where the CDR3 ends, so the germline J gene completes it. This chain uses TRBV12-5 with TRBJ1-1; a possible D gene is TRBD1 (6 bases). This CDR3 has 13 amino acids. The germline CDR1 and CDR2 sequences are LGHNT and FRNRAP. The CDR3 is CASGAGQNIEAFF. CDR3 DNA (partial): TGTGCTAGTGGTGCCGGACAGAACATTGAA.

With regard to this clone: The read terminates 3 residues ahead of where the CDR3 ends, so the germline J gene completes it. The chain combines TRBV29-1 with TRBJ2-7; 9 bases align to TRBD1. Germline V gives CDR1 SQVTM, CDR2 ANQGSEA. The CDR3 covers 12 residues. After removal of 5 bases from V and 3 bases from J, the junction contained 2 bases not matched to a gene. The DNA read from the CDR3 is TGCAGCGTTACGGGACAGGGCTACGAG. Protein: CSVTGQGYE. From start to end, the CDR3 is CSVTGQGYEQYF.

About this clone: The read halts 3 residues ahead of the CDR3 end, with the missing end drawn from the germline J gene. The chain has TRBV7-9 and TRBJ1-2, with D hard to call. The CDR3 spans 12 residues. Germline CDR1 reads SEHNR; CDR2 reads FQNEAQ (reference sequence). The CDR3 here is CASTPGPYDYTF. The part of the CDR3 DNA that was read is TGTGCCAGCACCCCAGGTCCCTACGAC.

About this clone: Read sequence stops 3 residues before the CDR3 end, and the germline J gene provides the missing end. The V call is TRBV18, the J call TRBJ2-6; TRBD1 might be the D (6 bases). The CDR3 contains 18 residues. Per the germline V gene, CDR1 is KGHSH and CDR2 is LQKENI. V gave up 1 base and J gave up 0 bases, with 13 bases separating them. The CDR3 reads CASSPRGQQSSGANVLTF. CDR3 DNA, as far as it was read: TGTGCCAGCTCACCACGCGGACAGCAGAGCTCTGGGGCCAACGTC.

Remarks on this clone: The read ends 3 residues shy of where the CDR3 ends; the end is completed using the germline J gene. The J gene is TRBJ2-1, the V gene TRBV11-2; 10 nucleotides line up with TRBD2. CDR3 length equals 15 residues. Germline values: CDR1 SGHAT, CDR2 FQNNGV. After removal of 1 base from V and 3 bases from J, the junction contained 0 bases not matched to a gene. This CDR3 reads CASSLGTSGYNEQFF. The CDR3 bases that were read are TGTGCCAGCAGCTTAGGGACTAGCGGCTACAATGAG.

Details on this clone: The read terminates 3 residues ahead of where the CDR3 ends, so the germline J gene completes it. This chain links TRBV14 with TRBJ1-2; the D gene is possibly TRBD1 (5 bases). The CDR3 consists of 16 residues. Germline CDR1 and CDR2: SGHDN and FVKESK. The sequenced CDR3 bases are TGTGCCAGCAGCCCTACCGTAGGATTCCCCCCAGGGGGC. Its protein product is CASSPTVGFPPGG. The whole CDR3 protein reads CASSPTVGFPPGGYTF. Variable domain in full (rest from reference TRBV14 and TRBJ1-2): EAGVTQFPSHSVIEKGQTVTLRCDPISGHDNLYWYRRVMGKEIKFLLHFVKESKQDESGMPNNRFLAERTGGTYSTLKVQPAELEDSGVYFCASSPTVGFPPGGYTFGSGTRLTVV.